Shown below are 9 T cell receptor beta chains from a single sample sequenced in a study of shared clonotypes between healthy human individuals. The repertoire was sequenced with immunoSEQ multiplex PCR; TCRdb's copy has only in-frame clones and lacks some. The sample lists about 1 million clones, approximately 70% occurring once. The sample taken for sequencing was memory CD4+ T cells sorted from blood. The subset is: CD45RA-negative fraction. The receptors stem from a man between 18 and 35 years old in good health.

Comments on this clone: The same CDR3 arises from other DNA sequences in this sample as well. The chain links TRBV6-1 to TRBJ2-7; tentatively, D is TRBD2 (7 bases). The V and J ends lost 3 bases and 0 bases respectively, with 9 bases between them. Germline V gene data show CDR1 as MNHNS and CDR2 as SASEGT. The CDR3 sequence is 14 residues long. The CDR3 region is CASSEGGASYEQYF. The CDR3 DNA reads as TGTGCCAGCAGTGAGGGGGGGGCCTCCTACGAGCAGTACTTC.

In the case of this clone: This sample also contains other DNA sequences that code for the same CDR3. The CDR3 sequence is CASSLTGSLQETQYF. The CDR3 DNA follows: TGTGCCAGCAGCTTAACGGGTTCTCTACAAGAGACCCAGTACTTC. This rearrangement joins TRBV5-4 to TRBJ2-5, with D hard to call. The CDR3 totals 15 residues. The germline gives CDR1 SGHNT, CDR2 YYREEE (reference sequence). Trimming took 2 bases from V and 2 from J, leaving 13 bases between them.

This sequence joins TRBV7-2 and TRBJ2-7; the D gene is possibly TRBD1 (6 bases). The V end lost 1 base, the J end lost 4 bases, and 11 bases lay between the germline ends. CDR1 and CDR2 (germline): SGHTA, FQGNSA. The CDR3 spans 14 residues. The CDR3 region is CASSLGDRSYEQYF. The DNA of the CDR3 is TGTGCCAGCAGCTTAGGCGACAGGTCTTACGAGCAGTACTTC.

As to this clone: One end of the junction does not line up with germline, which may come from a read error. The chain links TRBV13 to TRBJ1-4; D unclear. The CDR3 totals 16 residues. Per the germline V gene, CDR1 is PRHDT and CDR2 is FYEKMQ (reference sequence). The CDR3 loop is CASSLERGRPNEKLFF. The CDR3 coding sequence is TGCGCCAGCAGCCTCGAACGAGGCAGGCCTAATGAAAAACTGTTTTTT.

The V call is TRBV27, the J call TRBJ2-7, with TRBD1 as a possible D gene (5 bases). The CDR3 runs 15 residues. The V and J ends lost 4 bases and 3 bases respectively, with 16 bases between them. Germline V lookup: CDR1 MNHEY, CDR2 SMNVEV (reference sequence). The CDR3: CASSSVPRANYEQYF. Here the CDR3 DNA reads TGTGCCAGCAGTTCCGTGCCCAGGGCAAACTACGAGCAGTACTTC.

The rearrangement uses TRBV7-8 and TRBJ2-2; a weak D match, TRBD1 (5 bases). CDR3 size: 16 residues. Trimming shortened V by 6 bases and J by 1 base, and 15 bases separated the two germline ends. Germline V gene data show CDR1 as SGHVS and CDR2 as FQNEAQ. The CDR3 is CASRVGELLNTGELFF. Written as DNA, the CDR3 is TGTGCCAGCAGGGTAGGGGAACTCCTGAACACCGGGGAGCTGTTTTTT.

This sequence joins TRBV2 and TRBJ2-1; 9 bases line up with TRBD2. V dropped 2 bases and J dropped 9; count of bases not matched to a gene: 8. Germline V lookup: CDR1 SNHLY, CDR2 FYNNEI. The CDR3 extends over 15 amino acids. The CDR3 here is CASSETRGGHSEQFF. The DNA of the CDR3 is TGTGCCAGCAGTGAAACGCGGGGGGGCCATAGTGAGCAGTTCTTC.

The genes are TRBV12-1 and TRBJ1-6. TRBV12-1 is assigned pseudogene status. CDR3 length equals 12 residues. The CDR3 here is CASSFLDSPLHF. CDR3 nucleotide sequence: TGTGCCAGCAGCTTTTTAGATTCACCCCTCCACTTT.

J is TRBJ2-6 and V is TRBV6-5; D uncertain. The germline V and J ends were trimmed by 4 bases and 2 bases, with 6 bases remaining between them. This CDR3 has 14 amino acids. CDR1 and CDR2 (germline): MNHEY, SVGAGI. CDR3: CASSSTTGANVLTF. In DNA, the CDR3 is TGTGCCAGCAGTTCCACTACTGGGGCCAACGTCCTGACTTTC.